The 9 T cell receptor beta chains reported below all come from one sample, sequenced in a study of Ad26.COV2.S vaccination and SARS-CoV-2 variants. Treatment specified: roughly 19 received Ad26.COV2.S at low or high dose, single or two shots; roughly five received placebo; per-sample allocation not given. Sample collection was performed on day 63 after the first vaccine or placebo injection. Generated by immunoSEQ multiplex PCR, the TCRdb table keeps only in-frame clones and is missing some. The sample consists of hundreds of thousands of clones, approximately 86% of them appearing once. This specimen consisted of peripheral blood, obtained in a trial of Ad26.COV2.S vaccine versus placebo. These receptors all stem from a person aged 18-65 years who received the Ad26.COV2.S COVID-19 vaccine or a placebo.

The DNA of the CDR3 is TGCAGCGTTCAATACTCCTACGAGCAGTACTTC. The encoded protein is CSVQYSYEQYF. The V gene is TRBV29-1, the J gene TRBJ2-7; unclear D gene. Germline assignment: CDR1 SQVTM and CDR2 ANQGSEA. The germline V and J ends were trimmed by 5 bases and 0 bases, with 5 bases remaining between them. The CDR3 extends over 11 amino acids.

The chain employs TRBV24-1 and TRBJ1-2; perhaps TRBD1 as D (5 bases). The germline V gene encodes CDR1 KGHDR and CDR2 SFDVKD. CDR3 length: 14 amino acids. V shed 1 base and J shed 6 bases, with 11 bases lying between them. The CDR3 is CATSDFNRKHGYTF. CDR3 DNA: TGTGCCACCAGTGATTTTAACAGGAAACATGGCTACACCTTC.

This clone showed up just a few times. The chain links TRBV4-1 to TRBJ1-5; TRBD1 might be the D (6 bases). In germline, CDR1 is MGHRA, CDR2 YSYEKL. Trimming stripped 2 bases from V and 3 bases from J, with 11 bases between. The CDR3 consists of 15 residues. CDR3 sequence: CASSQIEGVNQPQHF. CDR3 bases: TGCGCCAGCAGCCAAATTGAGGGGGTCAATCAGCCCCAGCATTTT.

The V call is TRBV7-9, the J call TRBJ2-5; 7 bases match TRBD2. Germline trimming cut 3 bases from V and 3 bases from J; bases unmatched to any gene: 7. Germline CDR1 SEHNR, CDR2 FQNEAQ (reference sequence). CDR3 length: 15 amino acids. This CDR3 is CASSLVLAREETQYF. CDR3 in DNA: TGTGCCAGCAGCTTGGTACTAGCGAGAGAAGAGACCCAGTACTTC.

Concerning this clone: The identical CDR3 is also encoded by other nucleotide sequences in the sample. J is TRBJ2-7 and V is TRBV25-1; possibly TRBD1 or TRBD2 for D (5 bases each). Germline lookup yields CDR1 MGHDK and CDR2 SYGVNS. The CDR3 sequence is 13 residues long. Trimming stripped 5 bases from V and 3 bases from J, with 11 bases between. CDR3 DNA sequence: TGTGCCAGCAGTTCCGGGACGGACTACGAGCAGTACTTC. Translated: CASSSGTDYEQYF.

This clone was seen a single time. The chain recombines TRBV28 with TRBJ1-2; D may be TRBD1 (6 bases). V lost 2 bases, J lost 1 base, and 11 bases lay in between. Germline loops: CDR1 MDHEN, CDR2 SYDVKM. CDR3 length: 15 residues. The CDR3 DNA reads TGTGCCAGCAGTTTAAGGCAGGGGTTTAACTATGGCTACACCTTC. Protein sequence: CASSLRQGFNYGYTF.

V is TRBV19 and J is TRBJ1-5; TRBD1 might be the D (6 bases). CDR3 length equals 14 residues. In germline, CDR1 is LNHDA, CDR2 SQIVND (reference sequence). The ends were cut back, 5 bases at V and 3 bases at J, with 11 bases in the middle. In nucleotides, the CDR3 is TGTGCCAGTAGTTCCACAGGGTACAATCAGCCCCAGCATTTT. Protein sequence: CASSSTGYNQPQHF. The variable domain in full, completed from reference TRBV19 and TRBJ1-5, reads DGGITQSPKYLFRKEGQNVTLSCEQNLNHDAMYWYRQDPGQGLRLIYYSQIVNDFQKGDIAEGYSVSREKKESFPLTVTSAQKNPTAFYLCASSSTGYNQPQHFGDGTRLSIL.

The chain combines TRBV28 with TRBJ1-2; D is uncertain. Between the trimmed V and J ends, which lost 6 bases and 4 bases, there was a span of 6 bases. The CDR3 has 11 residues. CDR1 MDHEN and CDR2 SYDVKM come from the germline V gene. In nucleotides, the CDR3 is TGTGCCAGCAGGGCCTCCTATGGCTACACCTTC. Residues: CASRASYGYTF.

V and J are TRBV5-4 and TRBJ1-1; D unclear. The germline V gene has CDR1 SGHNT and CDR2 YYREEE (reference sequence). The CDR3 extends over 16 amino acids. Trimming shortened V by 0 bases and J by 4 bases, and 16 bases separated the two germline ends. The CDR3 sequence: CASSLGAAPAGTEAFF. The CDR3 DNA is TGTGCCAGCAGCTTGGGGGCAGCCCCGGCGGGCACTGAAGCTTTCTTT. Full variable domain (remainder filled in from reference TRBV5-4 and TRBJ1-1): ETGVTQSPTHLIKTRGQQVTLRCSSQSGHNTVSWYQQALGQGPQFIFQYYREEENGRGNFPPRFSGLQFPNYSSELNVNALELDDSALYLCASSLGAAPAGTEAFFGQGTRLTVV.